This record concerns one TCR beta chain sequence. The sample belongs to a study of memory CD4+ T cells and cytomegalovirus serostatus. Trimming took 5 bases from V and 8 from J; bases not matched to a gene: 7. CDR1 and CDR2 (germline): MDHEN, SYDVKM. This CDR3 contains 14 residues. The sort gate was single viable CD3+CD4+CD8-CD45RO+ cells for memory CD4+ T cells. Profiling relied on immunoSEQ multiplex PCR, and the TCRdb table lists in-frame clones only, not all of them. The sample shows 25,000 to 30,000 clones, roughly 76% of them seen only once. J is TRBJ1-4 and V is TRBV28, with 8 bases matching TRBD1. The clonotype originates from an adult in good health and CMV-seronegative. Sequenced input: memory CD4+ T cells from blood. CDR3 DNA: TGTGCCAGCAGTCGGACAGGGAGGATGGAAAAACTGTTTTTT. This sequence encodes CASSRTGRMEKLFF.